A single sample is the source of the 11 T cell receptor beta chains below, sequenced in a study of blood T cell repertoires in COVID-19. Repertoires were generated with immunoSEQ multiplex PCR, while TCRdb's copy carries only in-frame clones and drops some. The sample lists under 250,000 clones; about 80% were seen once. Sequencing was performed on peripheral blood. These receptors originate from a man aged 45-60 years with active or convalescent COVID-19.

The CDR3 is CASSRTGVTEAFF. Here the CDR3 DNA reads TGTGCCAGCAGCCGCACAGGGGTGACTGAAGCTTTCTTT. The chain uses TRBV5-5 and TRBJ1-1; 7 bases are shared with TRBD1. Germline values: CDR1 SGHKS, CDR2 YYEKEE (reference sequence). J gave up 5 bases and V 4 bases, and 5 bases lay outside the gene matches. The CDR3 runs 13 residues.

The chain carries TRBV19 and TRBJ1-6, with D uncertain. Germline lookup yields CDR1 LNHDA and CDR2 SQIVND (reference sequence). Trimming took 2 bases from V and 0 from J, leaving 8 bases between them. The CDR3 is 16 amino acids. The CDR3 DNA reads TGTGCCAGTAGTATACACAGAAGCTCCTATAATTCACCCCTCCACTTT. Residues: CASSIHRSSYNSPLHF.

The V call is TRBV7-9, the J call TRBJ1-6, with D maybe TRBD1 (6 bases). The CDR3 totals 15 residues. CDR1 is SEHNR, CDR2 FQNEAQ, per germline (reference sequence). The V end was cut by 8 bases, the J end by 5 bases, with 16 bases between. The CDR3 spells CASGETGSNNSPLHF. Here the CDR3 DNA reads TGTGCCAGCGGAGAGACAGGTTCAAATAATTCACCCCTCCACTTT. Together with reference TRBV7-9 and TRBJ1-6, the CDR3 gives the full variable domain: DTGVSQNPRHKITKRGQNVTFRCDPISEHNRLYWYRQTLGQGPEFLTYFQNEAQLEKSRLLSDRFSAERPKGSFSTLEIQRTEQGDSAMYLCASGETGSNNSPLHFGNGTRLTVT.

The chain has TRBV5-1 and TRBJ2-1, with 11 bases lining up with TRBD2. This CDR3 region has 17 residues. The trim removed 4 bases at V and 2 bases at J, leaving 8 bases unmatched. Germline V lookup: CDR1 SGHRS, CDR2 YFSETQ. The CDR3 spells CASSGGLAGGTYNEQFF. The CDR3 nucleotides read TGCGCCAGCAGCGGAGGACTAGCGGGCGGAACCTACAATGAGCAGTTCTTC.

The rearrangement links TRBV3-1 (or the pseudogene TRBV3-2) to TRBJ2-3; 9 bases align to TRBD2. The CDR3 sequence is 13 residues long. Germline CDR1 is LGHDT and CDR2 is YNNKEL (reference sequence). Trimming took 8 bases from V and 5 from J; bases not matched to a gene: 5. The CDR3 DNA sequence: TGTGCCAGCTCTAGCGGGGCGGGAGATACGCAGTATTTT. Translation gives CASSSGAGDTQYF.

The chain joins TRBV5-1 to TRBJ2-7; TRBD1 aligns across 9 bases. V trimming: 4 bases; J trimming: 2 bases; junction bases outside the gene matches: 16. The CDR3 is 18 amino acids. Germline CDR1 reads SGHRS; CDR2 reads YFSETQ. The CDR3 protein is CASSLRGTGFYSAYEQYF. The CDR3 nucleotides are TGCGCCAGCAGCCTTCGTGGGACAGGGTTTTATTCGGCCTACGAGCAGTACTTC.

The V and J genes are TRBV28 and TRBJ1-2; D may be TRBD1 (6 bases). Germline loops: CDR1 MDHEN, CDR2 SYDVKM. The V end was cut by 3 bases, the J end by 8 bases, with 16 bases between. The CDR3 is 14 residues long. As DNA, the CDR3 is TGTGCCAGCAGTTTCTACCTACAGGGACGAGGCTACACCTTC. Translation: CASSFYLQGRGYTF.

This clone was picked up a small number of times. The chain is built from TRBV25-1 and TRBJ1-1; TRBD1 might be the D (5 bases). This CDR3 spans 13 amino acids. Germline lookup yields CDR1 MGHDK and CDR2 SYGVNS. V was pared by 6 bases and J by 6 bases, with 14 bases between. The CDR3 DNA sequence: TGTGCCAGCAGCCGGGGGGGGTTTGCTGAAGCTTTCTTT. It specifies CASSRGGFAEAFF.

This chain links TRBV5-1 with TRBJ2-1; TRBD1 matches 11 bases. Trimming at V came to 4 bases and at J to 9 bases, leaving 6 bases not matched to a gene. In germline, CDR1 is SGHRS, CDR2 YFSETQ. The CDR3 has 14 amino acids. In nucleotides, the CDR3 is TGCGCCAGCAGCCCTGGGACAGGGGGAATTGAGCAGTTCTTC. The encoded protein is CASSPGTGGIEQFF. The full variable domain, rest sourced from reference TRBV5-1 and TRBJ2-1, is KAGVTQTPRYLIKTRGQQVTLSCSPISGHRSVSWYQQTPGQGLQFLFEYFSETQRNKGNFPGRFSGRQFSNSRSEMNVSTLELGDSALYLCASSPGTGGIEQFFGPGTRLTVL.

CDR3 sequence (DNA): TGTGCCAGTAGTCTCCGTCAACAGGGAAATCAGCCCCAGCATTTT. As protein: CASSLRQQGNQPQHF. This chain joins TRBV19 and TRBJ1-5, with D possibly being TRBD1 (6 bases). V lost 5 bases and J 4 bases, leaving 15 bases between the germline ends. The germline V gene has CDR1 LNHDA and CDR2 SQIVND (reference sequence). The CDR3 covers 15 residues.

The chain couples TRBV4-1 to TRBJ2-7; a possible D gene is TRBD2 (6 bases). Trimming took 4 bases from V and 0 from J, leaving 16 bases between them. The CDR3 has 16 amino acids. Germline loops: CDR1 MGHRA, CDR2 YSYEKL. The DNA for the CDR3 is TGCGCCAGCAGCCTTAGATGGGGGGATAGCTCCTACGAGCAGTACTTC. This encodes CASSLRWGDSSYEQYF.